This T cell receptor (beta chain) was identified in a study of T-cell reconstitution after alpha-beta-depleted transplantation in children. Germline trimming cut 1 base from V and 2 bases from J; bases unmatched to any gene: 6. Germline V gene sequence: CDR1 MGHRA, CDR2 YSYEKL. This CDR3 is 17 amino acids long. This clonotype was seen more than once but under ten times. No antigen is known for it. General observations from the study: Fresh T-cell production supplied most of the T-cell counts and diversity seen one year after transplant. Reportedly, only several hundred clones from non-depleted graft cells drove alpha-beta T-cell counts at about two months. There were some patients whose high TCRbeta diversity at day 60 came from surviving recipient T cells and thymic progenitors.

Preparation of the TCRbeta library used unique molecular identifiers. TCRdb itself ran the PCR reads through MiXCR, one entry per CDR3 protein. The data contain under 400,000 distinct CDR3 sequences, around 25% of them singletons. This chain uses TRBV4-1 with TRBJ2-2; TRBD1 matches 8 bases. This sample comprised PBMCs, mostly from graft donor cells, obtained 180 days after TCRalphabeta/CD19-depleted stem cell transplant. The TCR originated in a male patient aged 10 to 17 who had a stem cell transplant for acute lymphoblastic leukemia, so the T cells may come from the graft donor. CDR3 sequence: CASSQGPGTGNTGELFF. CDR3 sequence (DNA): TGCGCCAGCAGCCAAGGGCCCGGGACAGGTAACACCGGGGAGCTGTTTTTT.